The following is a TCR beta chain sequence with its context. What it binds is unknown. The data were taken from a study of T cell repertoires in cytomegalovirus infection. About the research overall: Alongside well-studied HLA-B-restricted CMV epitopes, recently identified HLA-C-restricted CMV epitopes were also used. Study results and limitations: HLA-C-restricted CMV-specific TCR beta clonotypes prevailed in the ex vivo response.

MiXCR, applied by TCRdb to the reads, yields one record per CDR3 protein. The sample consists of about 920,000 distinct CDR3 sequences, around a third of them appearing once. The germline gives CDR1 SNHLY, CDR2 FYNNEI. V shed 7 bases and J shed 4 bases, with 13 bases lying between them. The CDR3 length is 13 residues. Sample: cultured CD8+ T cells from PBMCs, taken from culture after CMV antigen stimulation. This sequence originates from a human donor in good health (CMV status not recorded). Some clones in this sample may be carry-over from other donors' samples. V gene TRBV2 combines with J gene TRBJ1-2; D is undetermined. The CDR3 loop reads CASTNPGSYGYTF. The CDR3 DNA sequence: TGTGCCAGCACAAATCCGGGCTCCTATGGCTACACCTTC.